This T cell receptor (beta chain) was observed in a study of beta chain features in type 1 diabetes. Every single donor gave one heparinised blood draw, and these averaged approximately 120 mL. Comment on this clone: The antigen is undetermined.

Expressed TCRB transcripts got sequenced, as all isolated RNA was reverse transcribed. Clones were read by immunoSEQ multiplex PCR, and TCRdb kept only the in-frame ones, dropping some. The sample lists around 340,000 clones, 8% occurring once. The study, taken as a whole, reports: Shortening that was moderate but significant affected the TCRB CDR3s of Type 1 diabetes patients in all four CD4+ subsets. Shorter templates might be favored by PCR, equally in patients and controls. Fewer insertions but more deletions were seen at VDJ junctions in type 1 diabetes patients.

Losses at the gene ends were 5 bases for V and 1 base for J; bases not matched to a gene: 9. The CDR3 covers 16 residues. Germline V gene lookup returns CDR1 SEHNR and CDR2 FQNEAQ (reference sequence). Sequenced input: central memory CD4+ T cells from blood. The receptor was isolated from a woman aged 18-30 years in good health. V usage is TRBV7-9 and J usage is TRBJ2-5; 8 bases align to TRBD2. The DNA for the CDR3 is TGTGCCAGCAGCCGCATAGCGGGGCTGTTCCAAGAGACCCAGTACTTC. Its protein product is CASSRIAGLFQETQYF.